What follows is one T cell receptor (beta chain) and its context. This entry belongs to a study of blood T cell repertoires in COVID-19. At the level of the study: COVID-19 samples, acute and convalescent, were from the United States, Italy and Spain. The analysed material was cDNA or gDNA that came from T cells, B-cell-depleted T cells, or PBMCs.

As handled by the study authors: Reference gene primers were amplified, and this amplification served to estimate nucleated cell counts. This table comes from immunoSEQ multiplex PCR, and its TCRdb copy is limited to in-frame clones, with some not included. V, J and clone size derive from that table, while D and trimming were established from the DNA sequence. The sample records about 200,000 clones, about 84% being singletons. Participants had their cohort set by participant-reported clinical history. The CDR3 has 12 amino acids. Germline assignment: CDR1 MNHEY and CDR2 SVGAGI. Trimming took 4 bases from V and 5 from J, leaving 8 bases between them.

The chain links TRBV6-5 to TRBJ2-5; D uncertain. The clonotype comes from a man aged 40-49 years with acute COVID-19. The sequenced material came from PBMCs or T cells enriched from blood (not recorded which). The CDR3 sequence is CASSWSRETQYF. The CDR3 DNA sequence: TGTGCCAGCAGTTGGAGTCGGGAGACCCAGTACTTC.